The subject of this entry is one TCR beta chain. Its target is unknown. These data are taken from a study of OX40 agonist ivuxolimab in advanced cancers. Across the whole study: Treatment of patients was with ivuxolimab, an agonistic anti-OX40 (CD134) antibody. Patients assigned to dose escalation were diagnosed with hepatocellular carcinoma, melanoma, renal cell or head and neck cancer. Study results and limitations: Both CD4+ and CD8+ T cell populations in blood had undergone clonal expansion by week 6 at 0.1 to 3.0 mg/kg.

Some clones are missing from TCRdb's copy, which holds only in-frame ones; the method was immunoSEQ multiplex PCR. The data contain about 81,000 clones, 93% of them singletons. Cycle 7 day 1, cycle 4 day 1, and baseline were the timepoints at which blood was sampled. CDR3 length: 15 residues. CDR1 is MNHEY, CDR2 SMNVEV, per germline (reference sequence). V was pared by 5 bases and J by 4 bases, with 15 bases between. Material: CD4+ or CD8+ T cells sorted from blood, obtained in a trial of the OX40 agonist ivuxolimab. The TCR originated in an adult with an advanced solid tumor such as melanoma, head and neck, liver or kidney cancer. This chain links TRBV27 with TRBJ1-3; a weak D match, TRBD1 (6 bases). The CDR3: CASSPAGDPGNTIYF. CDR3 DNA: TGTGCCAGCAGTCCCGCAGGGGACCCGGGAAACACCATATATTTT.